The rows below give T cell receptor beta chains drawn from one sample of a study of cytomegalovirus exposure and HLA in healthy donors. Libraries were prepared by immunoSEQ multiplex PCR; TCRdb keeps only in-frame clonotypes and omits some of them. The profile shows roughly 100,000 clones, around 74% of them singletons. The specimen sequenced was PBMCs. All receptors come from a woman in her thirties or forties in good health and CMV-seropositive. The CDR3 runs from the conserved cysteine through the conserved F or W. Each record gives: V gene, D gene, J gene, clone size, CDR3 protein, CDR3 DNA. D genes are given only for firm matches. Expanded clones are given a class, and other clones once, few, many or no size at all.

V gene: TRBV4-2; D gene: TRBD1; J gene: TRBJ1-2; clone size: .; CDR3 protein: CASSQTRGQDYGYTF; CDR3 DNA: TGTGCCAGCAGCCAAACGAGGGGACAGGACTATGGCTACACCTTC
V gene: TRBV5-1; D gene: TRBD1; J gene: TRBJ2-7; clone size: .; CDR3 protein: CASSLAGTGSYEQYF; CDR3 DNA: TGCGCCAGCAGCTTGGCAGGGACAGGGTCCTACGAGCAGTACTTC
V gene: TRBV4-2; D gene: .; J gene: TRBJ2-3; clone size: .; CDR3 protein: CASSQELLAPADTQYF; CDR3 DNA: TGTGCCAGCAGCCAAGAATTGTTAGCTCCGGCTGATACGCAGTATTTT
V gene: TRBV5-1; D gene: .; J gene: TRBJ2-3; clone size: .; CDR3 protein: CASSLALVGDTQYF; CDR3 DNA: TGCGCCAGCAGCTTGGCCCTAGTGGGAGATACGCAGTATTTT
V gene: TRBV27; D gene: .; J gene: TRBJ1-3; clone size: .; CDR3 protein: CVSRPGLNSGNTIYF; CDR3 DNA: TGTGTCAGCAGACCGGGACTGAACTCTGGAAACACCATATATTTT
V gene: TRBV28; D gene: TRBD1; J gene: TRBJ1-4; clone size: few; CDR3 protein: CASSLYQGGGYEKLFF; CDR3 DNA: TGTGCCAGCAGTTTATACCAGGGGGGCGGATATGAAAAACTGTTTTTT
V gene: TRBV2; D gene: TRBD2; J gene: TRBJ2-5; clone size: .; CDR3 protein: CASSTGTSGQETQYF; CDR3 DNA: TGTGCCAGCAGTACCGGGACTAGCGGGCAAGAGACCCAGTACTTC
V gene: TRBV28; D gene: TRBD1; J gene: TRBJ1-5; clone size: .; CDR3 protein: CASSPRTGSSNQPQHF; CDR3 DNA: TGTGCCAGCAGCCCCAGGACAGGGTCTAGCAATCAGCCCCAGCATTTT
V gene: TRBV10-3; D gene: .; J gene: TRBJ2-3; clone size: .; CDR3 protein: CAISESRLADDTQYF; CDR3 DNA: TGTGCCATCAGTGAGTCCAGGTTAGCGGACGATACGCAGTATTTT
V gene: TRBV2; D gene: .; J gene: TRBJ1-5; clone size: few; CDR3 protein: CASGRTSASNQPQHF; CDR3 DNA: TGTGCCAGCGGGAGGACAAGTGCTTCCAATCAGCCCCAGCATTTT
V gene: TRBV9; D gene: .; J gene: TRBJ1-5; clone size: .; CDR3 protein: CASSPDSNSNQPQHF; CDR3 DNA: TGTGCCAGCAGCCCGGACAGCAATAGCAATCAGCCCCAGCATTTT
V gene: TRBV10-3; D gene: TRBD1; J gene: TRBJ2-3; clone size: .; CDR3 protein: CAISGRQGVTDTQYF; CDR3 DNA: TGTGCCATCAGTGGAAGGCAGGGGGTCACAGATACGCAGTATTTT
V gene: TRBV2; D gene: .; J gene: TRBJ1-1; clone size: .; CDR3 protein: CASSVEGRTNTEAFF; CDR3 DNA: TGTGCCAGCAGTGTTGAGGGGAGGACCAACACTGAAGCTTTCTTT
V gene: TRBV18; D gene: .; J gene: TRBJ1-1; clone size: .; CDR3 protein: CASSPGALEAFF; CDR3 DNA: TGTGCCAGCTCACCAGGGGCTTTGGAAGCTTTCTTT
V gene: TRBV4-1; D gene: .; J gene: TRBJ2-5; clone size: .; CDR3 protein: CASSQLPRQTQETQYF; CDR3 DNA: TGCGCCAGCAGCCAACTACCCCGACAGACCCAAGAGACCCAGTACTTC
V gene: TRBV5-5; D gene: .; J gene: TRBJ1-4; clone size: .; CDR3 protein: CASSLRGTATNEKLFF; CDR3 DNA: TGTGCCAGCAGCTTGAGAGGGACTGCAACTAATGAAAAACTGTTTTTT
V gene: TRBV7-2; D gene: .; J gene: TRBJ2-7; clone size: .; CDR3 protein: CASSLDARDKSSYEQYF; CDR3 DNA: TGTGCCAGCAGCTTAGACGCCCGGGACAAATCTTCCTACGAGCAGTACTTC
V gene: TRBV6-1; D gene: .; J gene: TRBJ2-1; clone size: .; CDR3 protein: CASSTQWNEQFF; CDR3 DNA: TGTGCCAGCAGTACCCAGTGGAATGAGCAGTTCTTC
V gene: TRBV9; D gene: .; J gene: TRBJ1-1; clone size: .; CDR3 protein: CASSVGAGSAFF; CDR3 DNA: TGTGCCAGCAGCGTAGGGGCAGGATCAGCTTTCTTT
V gene: TRBV5-1; D gene: .; J gene: TRBJ1-3; clone size: .; CDR3 protein: CASSLQGSGNTIYF; CDR3 DNA: TGCGCCAGCAGCTTACAGGGATCTGGAAACACCATATATTTT
V gene: TRBV7-3; D gene: .; J gene: TRBJ1-5; clone size: .; CDR3 protein: CASSLDGNDQPQHF; CDR3 DNA: TGTGCCAGCAGCTTAGACGGGAATGATCAGCCCCAGCATTTT
V gene: TRBV15; D gene: TRBD1; J gene: TRBJ2-7; clone size: once; CDR3 protein: CATSRTPGRGIYEQYF; CDR3 DNA: TGTGCCACCAGCAGAACCCCGGGCAGGGGGATTTACGAGCAGTACTTC
V gene: TRBV4-1; D gene: TRBD1; J gene: TRBJ1-2; clone size: few; CDR3 protein: CASSQRTSGQGSDGYTF; CDR3 DNA: TGCGCCAGCAGCCAAAGGACCTCGGGACAGGGGTCTGATGGCTACACCTTC
V gene: TRBV7-7; D gene: .; J gene: TRBJ1-3; clone size: .; CDR3 protein: CASSPTTGPPLYF; CDR3 DNA: TGTGCCAGCAGCCCTACAACAGGGCCCCCGCTATATTTT
V gene: TRBV5-4; D gene: .; J gene: TRBJ1-1; clone size: few; CDR3 protein: CASSLLLDTEAFF; CDR3 DNA: TGTGCCAGCAGCTTGTTGTTAGACACTGAAGCTTTCTTT
V gene: TRBV6-5; D gene: .; J gene: TRBJ1-2; clone size: .; CDR3 protein: CASARTAYGYTF; CDR3 DNA: TGTGCCAGCGCCCGGACAGCCTATGGCTACACCTTC
V gene: TRBV5-1; D gene: TRBD1; J gene: TRBJ1-2; clone size: .; CDR3 protein: CASSAGQGWSYGYTF; CDR3 DNA: TGCGCCAGCAGCGCGGGACAGGGCTGGAGCTATGGCTACACCTTC
V gene: TRBV28; D gene: .; J gene: TRBJ2-7; clone size: once; CDR3 protein: CASGALSYEQYF; CDR3 DNA: TGTGCCAGCGGGGCCCTCTCCTACGAGCAGTACTTC
V gene: TRBV28; D gene: TRBD1; J gene: TRBJ1-4; clone size: .; CDR3 protein: CASSSGIWTGSNEKLFF; CDR3 DNA: TGTGCCAGCAGCTCGGGGATCTGGACAGGGAGTAATGAAAAACTGTTTTTT
V gene: TRBV7-2; D gene: .; J gene: TRBJ2-7; clone size: .; CDR3 protein: CASSLEAGTTYEQYF; CDR3 DNA: TGTGCCAGCAGCTTAGAGGCGGGGACGACCTACGAGCAGTACTTC
V gene: TRBV20-1; D gene: TRBD1; J gene: TRBJ1-2; clone size: few; CDR3 protein: CSVQGRYGYTF; CDR3 DNA: TGCAGTGTACAGGGGCGCTATGGCTACACCTTC
V gene: TRBV6-5; D gene: .; J gene: TRBJ2-7; clone size: few; CDR3 protein: CASSYYGGSSYEQYF; CDR3 DNA: TGTGCCAGCAGTTATTATGGGGGGAGCTCCTACGAGCAGTACTTC
V gene: TRBV6-5; D gene: .; J gene: TRBJ2-5; clone size: .; CDR3 protein: CASSYSVRGIQETQYF; CDR3 DNA: TGTGCCAGCAGTTACTCGGTGCGGGGAATCCAAGAGACCCAGTACTTC
V gene: TRBV5-1; D gene: TRBD2; J gene: TRBJ2-1; clone size: .; CDR3 protein: CASSSSPGTSEYNEQFF; CDR3 DNA: TGCGCCAGCAGCTCCTCCCCCGGGACTAGCGAGTACAATGAGCAGTTCTTC
V gene: TRBV28; D gene: .; J gene: TRBJ2-2; clone size: .; CDR3 protein: CASSFLQGSLGELFF; CDR3 DNA: TGTGCCAGCAGTTTCCTTCAGGGGTCTCTCGGGGAGCTGTTTTTT
V gene: TRBV4-1; D gene: TRBD1; J gene: TRBJ2-1; clone size: .; CDR3 protein: CASSQVDRAHEDEQFF; CDR3 DNA: TGCGCCAGCAGCCAAGTTGACAGGGCCCACGAGGATGAGCAGTTCTTC
V gene: TRBV18; D gene: .; J gene: TRBJ2-4; clone size: few; CDR3 protein: CASSARGLLNF; CDR3 DNA: TGTGCCAGCTCGGCCAGGGGTTTGTTGAACTTC
V gene: TRBV10-1; D gene: .; J gene: TRBJ1-5; clone size: .; CDR3 protein: CASSQAPHQPQHF; CDR3 DNA: TGCGCCAGCAGTCAAGCCCCGCATCAGCCCCAGCATTTT
V gene: TRBV7-6; D gene: TRBD2; J gene: TRBJ2-1; clone size: .; CDR3 protein: CASSPLGGGATYNEQFF; CDR3 DNA: TGTGCCAGCAGCCCCTTGGGCGGGGGGGCAACCTACAATGAGCAGTTCTTC
V gene: TRBV2; D gene: .; J gene: TRBJ2-7; clone size: .; CDR3 protein: CASSEGAATYEQYF; CDR3 DNA: TGTGCCAGCAGTGAAGGGGCAGCTACCTACGAGCAGTACTTC
V gene: TRBV15; D gene: .; J gene: TRBJ2-7; clone size: few; CDR3 protein: CATSIRRGYEQYF; CDR3 DNA: TGTGCCACCAGCATAAGACGGGGCTACGAGCAGTACTTC
V gene: TRBV5-5; D gene: .; J gene: TRBJ2-7; clone size: .; CDR3 protein: CASSLDLAVSYEQYF; CDR3 DNA: TGTGCCAGCAGCTTGGATCTGGCCGTCTCCTACGAGCAGTACTTC
V gene: TRBV6-6; D gene: .; J gene: TRBJ1-4; clone size: .; CDR3 protein: CASSYQGTNEKLFF; CDR3 DNA: TGTGCCAGCAGTTACCAGGGGACTAATGAAAAACTGTTTTTT
V gene: TRBV4-1; D gene: .; J gene: TRBJ1-2; clone size: .; CDR3 protein: CASSQAEGPWYGYTF; CDR3 DNA: TGCGCCAGCAGCCAAGCCGAGGGTCCTTGGTATGGCTACACCTTC
V gene: TRBV4-1; D gene: .; J gene: TRBJ1-2; clone size: few; CDR3 protein: CASSQPAGRTYGYTF; CDR3 DNA: TGCGCCAGCAGCCAACCCGCGGGCAGGACCTATGGCTACACCTTC
V gene: TRBV5-4; D gene: TRBD1; J gene: TRBJ1-5; clone size: .; CDR3 protein: CASSSGTDQPQHF; CDR3 DNA: TGTGCCAGCAGCTCCGGGACAGATCAGCCCCAGCATTTT
V gene: TRBV27; D gene: .; J gene: TRBJ2-1; clone size: .; CDR3 protein: CASNKLDFSYNEQFF; CDR3 DNA: TGTGCCAGTAACAAGTTAGACTTCTCCTACAATGAGCAGTTCTTC
V gene: TRBV7-9; D gene: TRBD2; J gene: TRBJ2-1; clone size: once; CDR3 protein: CASSARLAGGSYNEQFF; CDR3 DNA: TGTGCCAGCAGCGCAAGACTAGCGGGGGGAAGCTACAATGAGCAGTTCTTC
V gene: TRBV7-9; D gene: TRBD1; J gene: TRBJ2-2; clone size: .; CDR3 protein: CASSLRDRSATGELFF; CDR3 DNA: TGTGCCAGCAGCCTTCGGGACAGGTCGGCCACCGGGGAGCTGTTTTTT
V gene: TRBV5-1; D gene: TRBD1; J gene: TRBJ1-1; clone size: .; CDR3 protein: CASSLLTGAANTEAFF; CDR3 DNA: TGCGCCAGCAGCTTGTTGACAGGGGCCGCGAACACTGAAGCTTTCTTT
V gene: TRBV6-1; D gene: TRBD1; J gene: TRBJ2-4; clone size: .; CDR3 protein: CASSVTGTGGDSQYF; CDR3 DNA: TGTGCCAGCAGTGTGACCGGGACAGGGGGGGACAGTCAGTACTTC